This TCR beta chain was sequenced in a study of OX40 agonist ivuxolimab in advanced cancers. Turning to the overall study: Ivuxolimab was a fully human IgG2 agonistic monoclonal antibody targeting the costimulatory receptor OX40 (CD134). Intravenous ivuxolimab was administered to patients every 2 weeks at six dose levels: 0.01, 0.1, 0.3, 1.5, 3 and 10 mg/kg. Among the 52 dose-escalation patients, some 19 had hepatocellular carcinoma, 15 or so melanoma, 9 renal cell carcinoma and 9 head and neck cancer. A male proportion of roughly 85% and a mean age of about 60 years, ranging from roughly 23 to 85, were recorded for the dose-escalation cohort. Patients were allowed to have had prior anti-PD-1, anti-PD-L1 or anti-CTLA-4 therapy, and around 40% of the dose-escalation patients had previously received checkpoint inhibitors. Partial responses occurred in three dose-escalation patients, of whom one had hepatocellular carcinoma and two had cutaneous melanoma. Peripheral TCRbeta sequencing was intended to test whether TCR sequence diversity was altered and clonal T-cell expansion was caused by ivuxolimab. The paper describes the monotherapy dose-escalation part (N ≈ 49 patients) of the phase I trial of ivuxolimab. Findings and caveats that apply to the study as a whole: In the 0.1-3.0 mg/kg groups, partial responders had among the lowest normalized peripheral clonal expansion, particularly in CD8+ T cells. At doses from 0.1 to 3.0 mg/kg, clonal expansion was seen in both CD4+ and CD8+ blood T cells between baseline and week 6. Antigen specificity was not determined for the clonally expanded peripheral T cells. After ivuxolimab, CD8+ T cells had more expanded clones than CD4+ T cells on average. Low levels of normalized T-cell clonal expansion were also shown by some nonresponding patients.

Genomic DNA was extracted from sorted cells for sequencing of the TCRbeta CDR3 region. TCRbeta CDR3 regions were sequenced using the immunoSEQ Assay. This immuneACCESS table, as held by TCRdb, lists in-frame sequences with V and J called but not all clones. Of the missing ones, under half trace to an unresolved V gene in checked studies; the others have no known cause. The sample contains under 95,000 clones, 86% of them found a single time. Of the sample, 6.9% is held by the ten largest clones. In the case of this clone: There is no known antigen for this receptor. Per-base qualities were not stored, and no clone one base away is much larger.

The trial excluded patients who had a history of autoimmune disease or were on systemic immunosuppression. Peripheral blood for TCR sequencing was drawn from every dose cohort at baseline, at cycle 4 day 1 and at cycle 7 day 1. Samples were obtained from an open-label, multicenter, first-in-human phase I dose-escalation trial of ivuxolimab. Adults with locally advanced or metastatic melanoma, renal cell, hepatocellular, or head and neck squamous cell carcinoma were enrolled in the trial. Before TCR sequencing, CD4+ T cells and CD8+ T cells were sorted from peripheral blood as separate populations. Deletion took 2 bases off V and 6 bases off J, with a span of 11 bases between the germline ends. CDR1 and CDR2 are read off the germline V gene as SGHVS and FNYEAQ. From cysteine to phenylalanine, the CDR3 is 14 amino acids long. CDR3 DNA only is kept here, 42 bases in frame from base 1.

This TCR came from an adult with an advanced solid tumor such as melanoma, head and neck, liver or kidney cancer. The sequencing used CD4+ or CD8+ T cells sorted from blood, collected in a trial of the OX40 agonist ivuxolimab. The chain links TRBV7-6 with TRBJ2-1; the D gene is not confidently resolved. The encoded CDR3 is CASSLTGPSNEQFF. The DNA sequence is TGTGCCAGCAGCTTAACCGGGCCCTCCAATGAGCAGTTCTTC.